The entry below gives a single TCR beta chain sequence along with its context. These data originate in a study of blood T cell repertoires in COVID-19. About the research overall: Acute and convalescent COVID-19 specimens originated in the United States, Italy and Spain. From T cells, B-cell-depleted T cells, or PBMCs came the material, which was cDNA or gDNA.

Original methodology: Scientists estimated how many nucleated cells there were by amplifying reference gene primers. TCRdb keeps only in-frame clones here, not all; method: immunoSEQ multiplex PCR. V, J and clone size are taken as reported in that table, and D and trimming were inferred from the DNA itself. The sample holds more than 50,000 clones, 90% seen once. CDR1 is LNHNV, CDR2 YYDKDF, per germline (reference sequence). V dropped 0 bases and J dropped 2 bases, with 11 bases sitting between them. The CDR3 consists of 15 residues. This sequence originates from a man between 60 and 75 years old with active COVID-19. The specimen sequenced was peripheral blood. V usage is TRBV15 and J usage is TRBJ2-7; D is undetermined. CDR3 DNA sequence: TGTGCCACCAGCAGAGATAATCCAAGCGCCTACGAGCAGTACTTC. As protein: CATSRDNPSAYEQYF.